The 5 T cell receptor beta chains below all came from one sample that was sequenced in a study of STAT3 mutations in large granular lymphocyte leukemia. Study-level points and caveats: At least one immunodominant TCR beta clonotype appeared in every T-cell large granular lymphocyte leukemia patient.

No antigen has been identified for these receptors. Libraries were prepared by immunoSEQ multiplex PCR; TCRdb keeps only in-frame clonotypes and omits some of them. The repertoire consists of under 15,000 clones, with roughly 90% occurring once and the leading ten covering around 34%. Source material: peripheral blood mononuclear cells. Receptors originate from a middle-aged man with T-cell large granular lymphocyte leukemia. Some clones in this sample may be carry-over from other donors' samples.

The chain recombines TRBV7-9 with TRBJ2-7; TRBD1 aligns across 10 bases. This CDR3 has 19 residues. J gave up 2 bases and V 5 bases, and 18 bases lay outside the gene matches. CDR1 SEHNR and CDR2 FQNEAQ come from the germline V gene (reference sequence). The CDR3 DNA reads as TGTGCCAGCAGCCGTATGTTTCGAGTCGCCGGGACAGGGGCCTACGAGCAGTACTTC. Translating gives CASSRMFRVAGTGAYEQYF.

This chain joins TRBV27 and TRBJ1-2; 7 bases line up with TRBD1. This CDR3 is built from 17 residues. Germline CDR1 reads MNHEY; CDR2 reads SMNVEV (reference sequence). Trimming removed 0 bases from V and 0 bases from J; junction bases left unmatched: 7. The CDR3 here is CASSLSVGDRANYGYTF. As DNA, the CDR3 is TGTGCCAGCAGTTTATCGGTGGGGGACAGAGCTAACTATGGCTACACCTTC.

This chain joins TRBV7-3 and TRBJ2-1; the match to TRBD1 covers 12 bases. The CDR3 sequence is 14 residues long. Germline values: CDR1 SGHTA, CDR2 FQGTGA. The ends lost 5 bases at V and 7 bases at J; junction bases unmatched: 3. The CDR3 protein is CASSPGQGANEQFF. CDR3 in DNA: TGTGCCAGCAGCCCGGGACAGGGGGCTAATGAGCAGTTCTTC.

The table lists this clone with a count of one. V is TRBV29-1 and J is TRBJ2-7; a possible D gene is TRBD1 (6 bases). The germline V gene encodes CDR1 SQVTM and CDR2 ANQGSEA. V gave up 6 bases and J gave up 6 bases, with 15 bases separating them. The CDR3 consists of 12 residues. CDR3 sequence: CSVGQIRGEQYF. The CDR3 nucleotides read TGCAGCGTAGGACAGATCCGGGGCGAGCAGTACTTC.

The J gene is TRBJ1-1, the V gene TRBV5-6; 7 nucleotides match TRBD1. With V trimmed by 2 bases and J by 5 bases, 9 bases remained unmatched. CDR1 and CDR2 from the germline V gene are SGHDT and YYEEEE. The CDR3 is made up of 15 amino acids. The CDR3 spells CASSFNRGAGTEAFF. The CDR3 DNA reads TGTGCCAGCAGCTTCAACAGGGGCGCGGGTACTGAAGCTTTCTTT.